Listed here is a single T cell receptor beta chain. A read error may produce the germline difference seen at one junction end. How the authors handled the data: How many nucleated cells were present was estimated from reference gene primer amplification. TCRdb's copy holds only in-frame clones and misses some; the assay was immunoSEQ multiplex PCR. V, J and clone size were drawn from that table, and D and trimming were deduced from the DNA. This table holds 650,000 to 800,000 clones, about 87% found once. These data belong to a study of blood T cell repertoires in COVID-19. At the level of the study: Collection of acute and convalescent COVID-19 samples took place in the United States, Italy and Spain.

Sequenced: peripheral blood. This receptor was obtained from a woman aged 18 to 35 with acute or convalescent COVID-19.

The CDR3, as DNA: TGTGCTAGTGGTTTTTTTGTTGGGGCCGGGTCTGGGAACACCATATATTTT. Protein product: CASGFFVGAGSGNTIYF. The rearrangement joins TRBV12-5 to TRBJ1-3, with a tentative D call TRBD1 (5 bases). Germline CDR1 reads LGHNT; CDR2 reads FRNRAP. This CDR3 is built from 17 residues.